This T cell receptor beta chain was found in a study of OX40 agonist ivuxolimab in advanced cancers. Turning to the study itself: Patients took ivuxolimab, an agonistic anti-OX40 (CD134) antibody. General study results and limits: On average, CD8+ T cells had more expanded clones than CD4+. The study did not work out the antigen specificity of the expanded peripheral T cells.

In the case of this clone: Its cognate antigen is unknown.

Profiled with immunoSEQ multiplex PCR; TCRdb holds only in-frame clones, not every one. The repertoire holds some 94,000 clones, with around 90% as singletons. This specimen was CD4+ or CD8+ T cells sorted from blood, taken in a trial of the OX40 agonist ivuxolimab. The receptor was isolated from an adult with an advanced solid tumor such as melanoma, head and neck, liver or kidney cancer.

CDR3 DNA sequence: TGTGCCAGCAGCGCCACAGGGAGGGAGCAGTACTTC. It codes for CASSATGREQYF. V gene TRBV9 combines with J gene TRBJ2-7; perhaps D is TRBD1 or TRBD2 (6 bases each). CDR1 is SGDLS and CDR2 is YYNGEE in the germline V gene. The CDR3 consists of 12 residues. Trimming took 3 bases from V and 7 from J, leaving 11 bases between them.